The sequence of this T cell receptor beta chain was determined in a study of radiotherapy plus CTLA-4 blockade in lung cancer. For the study at large: Disease control was present in under 35% of patients, and objective responses in around 18%. The study's findings and limits: TCR clones from tumors expanded in blood after radiotherapy plus ipilimumab. Dynamics of early blood T cell clones, together with interferon-beta, were reportedly the best predictors of response.

This CDR3 comprises 13 residues. Per the germline V gene, CDR1 is MDHEN and CDR2 is SYDVKM. Trimming shortened V by 2 bases and J by 1 base, and 3 bases separated the two germline ends. Clones were read by immunoSEQ multiplex PCR, and TCRdb kept only the in-frame ones, dropping some. This sample has more than 25,000 clones; 70% to 85% occur once, and the top ten carry roughly 7.2%. About this clone itself: Antigen unknown.

Focal radiation was given together with CTLA-4 blockade (ipilimumab) to patients with chemo-refractory metastatic non-small-cell lung cancer. This rearrangement joins TRBV28 to TRBJ1-5; D is ambiguous. Sample: peripheral blood, taken from a patient treated with radiotherapy plus ipilimumab. This TCR was sampled from a human donor with non-small cell lung cancer who had stable disease on radiotherapy plus ipilimumab. The CDR3 here is CASSLESNQPQHF. The CDR3 coding sequence is TGTGCCAGCAGTTTAGAGAGCAATCAGCCCCAGCATTTT.